The next 30 T cell receptor beta chains were all read from a single sample in a study of T cells in women clearing cervical HPV infection. This table comes from immunoSEQ multiplex PCR, and its TCRdb copy is limited to in-frame clones, with some not included. The sample table includes roughly 32,000 clones. The sequencing sample was made of blood buffy coat. These receptors were collected from a woman aged 18-69 years with a cervical HPV16 infection that either progressed to CIN3+ or cleared (not recorded which).

About this clone: The missing CDR3 end, 3 residues past where the read stops, is filled in from the germline J gene. The chain uses TRBV20-1 and TRBJ2-3; possibly TRBD1 or TRBD2 for D (5 bases each). In germline, CDR1 is DFQATT, CDR2 SNEGSKA (reference sequence). The CDR3 spans 13 residues. The CDR3 region is CSVQTGRGETQYF. The CDR3 DNA, read in part, is TGCAGTGTTCAAACAGGCCGTGGGGAGACG.

Concerning this clone: The CDR3 extends 3 residues past the end of the read, so its final part is completed from the germline J gene. The chain has TRBV29-1 and TRBJ1-5; D uncertain. The CDR3 has 11 residues. V lost 7 bases and J lost 5, with 9 bases in between. The germline gives CDR1 SQVTM, CDR2 ANQGSEA. The DNA read from the CDR3 is TGCAGCGCCTCAGTCGATCAGCCC. As protein: CSASVDQP. The complete CDR3 sequence is CSASVDQPQHF.

Regarding this clone: The read comes to an end 3 residues before the CDR3 does, leaving the germline J gene to fill in the end. The V gene is TRBV18, the J gene TRBJ2-5, with no clear D. This CDR3 has 12 residues. Germline V gene data show CDR1 as KGHSH and CDR2 as LQKENI. V was pared by 2 bases and J by 5 bases, with 6 bases between. Incomplete CDR3 DNA: TGTGCCAGCTCACCAGGTCAGGAGACC. Its protein is CASSPGQET. The entire CDR3 protein reads CASSPGQETQYF.

The CDR3 spells CSARRTGRYQETQYF. The part of the CDR3 DNA that was read is TGCAGTGCTAGAAGGACAGGGAGGTACCAAGAGACC. This chain links TRBV20-1 with TRBJ2-5, with 8 bases lining up with TRBD1. Read coverage stops 3 residues before the CDR3 terminus; the germline J gene supplies the remainder. This CDR3 has 15 residues. Germline lookup yields CDR1 DFQATT and CDR2 SNEGSKA (reference sequence). The V segment lost 2 bases and the J segment 0 bases; nucleotides outside the gene matches: 5.

Note on this clone: The read terminates 3 residues ahead of where the CDR3 ends, so the germline J gene completes it. The J gene is TRBJ2-3, the V gene TRBV14; D is unresolved. Germline V gene lookup returns CDR1 SGHDN and CDR2 FVKESK. Between the trimmed V and J ends, which lost 1 base and 1 base, there was a span of 12 bases. The CDR3 runs to 16 residues. CDR3 region: CASSQGLGAGTDTQYF. The covered CDR3 bases are TGTGCCAGCAGCCAAGGACTGGGTGCTGGCACAGATACG.

To note about this clone: The CDR3 end lies 3 residues beyond the end of the read and is filled in from the germline J gene. This chain links TRBV11-2 with TRBJ2-1, with D unclear. The germline CDR1 and CDR2 sequences are SGHAT and FQNNGV. With 2 bases removed from V and 7 bases from J, the gap between germline ends came to 6 bases. CDR3 length equals 12 residues. Partial CDR3 DNA: TGTGCCAGCAGCTTACAAGGGAATGAG. Its protein is CASSLQGNE. The whole CDR3 protein is CASSLQGNEQFF.

A note on this clone: The read ends 3 residues early relative to the CDR3; the germline J gene fills the gap. The genes are TRBV19 and TRBJ1-2; no clear D. The CDR3 spans 15 residues. CDR1 and CDR2 from the germline V gene are LNHDA and SQIVND (reference sequence). CDR3: CASSMTSGLTDTYTF. The sequenced CDR3 bases are TGTGCCAGTAGTATGACTAGCGGACTCACAGATACC.

This clone is medium-sized (0.01 to 0.1%) by frequency. The CDR3 end is not reached by the read, which stops 3 residues before it; the germline J gene fills it in. The rearrangement links TRBV18 to TRBJ2-2, with a possible D match to TRBD1 (6 bases). Germline values: CDR1 KGHSH, CDR2 LQKENI. CDR3 length: 15 amino acids. The V gene lost 3 bases and the J gene lost 5 bases, with 13 bases spanning the gap. The DNA read from the CDR3 is TGTGCCAGCTCACCGGACAGCCCGAGGACCGGGGAG. Protein: CASSPDSPRTGE. In full, the CDR3 is CASSPDSPRTGELFF.

In regard to this clone: Sequencing ends 3 residues short of the CDR3 end; the germline J gene provides the rest. This sequence joins TRBV20-1 and TRBJ2-1; 11 bases fit TRBD2. Germline CDR1 reads DFQATT; CDR2 reads SNEGSKA (reference sequence). The CDR3 covers 17 residues. With V trimmed by 3 bases and J by 4 bases, 11 bases remained unmatched. CDR3 protein: CSASDSLVAGGYNEQFF. The CDR3 DNA, read in part, is TGCAGTGCTAGCGATTCGTTGGTAGCGGGAGGGTACAATGAG.

A note on this clone: The read terminates 3 residues before the CDR3 end, so the remaining end is supplied by the germline J gene. This chain connects TRBV7-3 to TRBJ2-3; 16 nucleotides match TRBD2. V shed 0 bases and J 8 bases; nucleotides not matched to a gene: 5. Germline lookup yields CDR1 SGHTA and CDR2 FQGTGA. This CDR3 is 17 amino acids long. The CDR3: CASSLTTGTSGRGTQYF. The sequenced part of the CDR3 DNA is TGTGCCAGCAGCTTAACGACCGGGACTAGCGGGAGGGGTACG. The full variable domain, rest sourced from reference TRBV7-3 and TRBJ2-3, is GAGVSQTPSNKVTEKGKYVELRCDPISGHTALYWYRQSLGQGPEFLIYFQGTGAADDSGLPNDRFFAVRPEGSVSTLKIQRTERGDSAVYLCASSLTTGTSGRGTQYFGPGTRLTVL.

With regard to this clone: From the germline J gene comes the end of the CDR3, since the read stops 3 residues before it. V usage is TRBV30 and J usage is TRBJ1-1, with a tentative D call TRBD1 (6 bases). Germline assignment: CDR1 GTSNPN and CDR2 SVGIG (reference sequence). Trimming removed 4 bases from V and 1 base from J, with 10 bases in between. The CDR3 length is 13 residues. CDR3 residues: CAWNTRGNTEAFF. The covered CDR3 bases are TGTGCCTGGAATACCAGGGGGAACACTGAA.

Points on this clone: Sequencing ends 3 residues short of the CDR3 end; the germline J gene provides the rest. This chain links TRBV7-9 with TRBJ2-1; D is uncertain. CDR1 and CDR2 (germline): SEHNR, FQNEAQ (reference sequence). V was pared by 4 bases and J by 1 base, with 8 bases between. The CDR3 has 14 residues. The sequenced part of the CDR3 DNA is TGTGCCAGCAGCTCAGTTAATTCCTACAATGAG. Amino acid sequence: CASSSVNSYNE. The entire CDR3 protein is CASSSVNSYNEQFF.

For this clone: Read data end 3 residues before the CDR3 end; the end is taken from the germline J gene. V is TRBV7-3 and J is TRBJ1-6; D is uncertain. CDR1 is SGHTA, CDR2 FQGTGA, per germline. This CDR3 region has 15 residues. Trimming shortened V by 4 bases and J by 7 bases, and 14 bases separated the two germline ends. CDR3 region: CASSSLPGKNSPLHF. CDR3 DNA (partial): TGTGCCAGCAGCTCTTTGCCAGGCAAAAATTCACCC.

Partial CDR3 DNA: TGTGCCAGTAGTATTTGGCAGCAAGAGACC. It translates to CASSIWQQET. The whole CDR3 region reads CASSIWQQETQYF. The chain recombines TRBV19 with TRBJ2-5; D unresolved. Coverage ceases 3 residues before the CDR3 finishes, and the germline J gene fills in the end. The germline V and J ends were trimmed by 3 bases and 2 bases, with 7 bases remaining between them. The CDR3 length is 13 residues. Germline assignment: CDR1 LNHDA and CDR2 SQIVND (reference sequence).

About this clone: The read finishes 3 residues shy of the CDR3 end, and the germline J gene is used to complete it. The chain has TRBV6-1 and TRBJ1-1, with 9 positions matching TRBD1. Germline assignment: CDR1 MNHNS and CDR2 SASEGT. The CDR3 has 14 residues. CDR3 region: CASSARTDRGEAFF. CDR3 DNA (partial): TGTGCCAGCAGTGCCCGAACCGACAGGGGGGAG.

With respect to this clone: At one end, the junction sequence differs from germline, possibly due to a read error. The observed sequence ends 3 residues before the CDR3 terminus, with the missing tail filled in from the germline J gene. The chain uses TRBV20-1 and TRBJ2-7, with 10 nucleotides matching TRBD1. The CDR3 is 16 residues long. From germline, CDR1 is DFQATT and CDR2 SNEGSKA (reference sequence). Incomplete CDR3 DNA: TGCAGTGCTAGAGACGAAGGGACAGGGGACTCCAACGAG. Translation: CSARDEGTGDSNE. The complete CDR3 protein is CSARDEGTGDSNEQYF.

Turning to this clone: Read data end 3 residues before the CDR3 end; the end is taken from the germline J gene. This sequence joins TRBV6-4 and TRBJ1-6; D is unclear. The germline CDR1 and CDR2 sequences are MRHNA and SNTAGT. Trimming stripped 5 bases from V and 6 bases from J, with 8 bases between. The CDR3 consists of 13 residues. Partial CDR3 DNA: TGTGCCAGCAGTCCCGATAGTAATTCACCC. It specifies CASSPDSNSP. The whole CDR3 sequence reads CASSPDSNSPLHF.

Turning to this clone: The read finishes 3 residues shy of the CDR3 end, and the germline J gene is used to complete it. The chain couples TRBV12-3 or TRBV12-4 to TRBJ2-2, with D tentatively TRBD2 (6 bases). The CDR3 is 15 residues long. Trimming pared 3 bases from V and 6 bases from J, leaving 14 bases between. The CDR3 DNA, read in part, is TGTGCCAGCAGTTTGAGACGGGAGCGGGCCGGGGAG. Translated, it gives CASSLRRERAGE. The whole CDR3 reads CASSLRRERAGELFF.

About this clone itself: The sequenced fragment ends 3 residues before the CDR3 boundary, so the rest is inferred from the germline J gene. This sample includes further DNA sequences coding for the same CDR3. This rearrangement joins TRBV19 to TRBJ1-5; D unresolved. CDR3 length equals 13 residues. The ends were cut back, 3 bases at V and 2 bases at J, with 5 bases in the middle. Germline V gene data show CDR1 as LNHDA and CDR2 as SQIVND (reference sequence). CDR3 sequence reads: CASSIRGNQPQHF. CDR3 DNA (partial): TGTGCCAGTAGTATCCGTGGCAATCAGCCC.

Notes on this clone: The read gets to within 3 residues of the CDR3 end, and the germline J gene fills in the rest. This rearrangement joins TRBV7-9 to TRBJ2-7; possible D gene TRBD2, 5 bases. The CDR3 runs 13 residues. The V gene's germline CDR1 is SEHNR and CDR2 FQNEAQ (reference sequence). Trimming took 4 bases from V and 2 from J, leaving 9 bases between them. CDR3 DNA (partial): TGTGCCAGCAGCTCGACGGGGACCTACGAG. It yields the protein CASSSTGTYE. The complete CDR3 protein is CASSSTGTYEQYF.

About this clone itself: The read finishes 3 residues shy of the CDR3 end, and the germline J gene is used to complete it. The rearrangement links TRBV19 to TRBJ1-5; D possibly corresponds to TRBD1 (6 bases). Trimming took off 6 bases at V and 3 bases at J, with 12 bases between the two ends. This CDR3 contains 14 residues. Germline CDR1 reads LNHDA; CDR2 reads SQIVND (reference sequence). The CDR3 sequence: CASSPYRANQPQHF. CDR3 bases read: TGTGCCAGTAGCCCCTACAGGGCCAATCAGCCC.

A note on this clone: The read falls 3 residues short of the CDR3 end, and the missing part is taken from the germline J gene. This chain connects TRBV2 to TRBJ1-1; TRBD1 aligns across 9 bases. The V segment lost 10 bases and the J segment 4 bases; nucleotides outside the gene matches: 7. This CDR3 has 13 amino acids. CDR1 is SNHLY and CDR2 is FYNNEI in the germline V gene. CDR3 loop: CATSGTGLTEAFF. The sequenced CDR3 bases are TGTGCCACCTCAGGGACAGGGCTCACTGAA. The variable domain in full, completed from reference TRBV2 and TRBJ1-1, reads EPEVTQTPSHQVTQMGQEVILRCVPISNHLYFYWYRQILGQKVEFLVSFYNNEISEKSEIFDDQFSVERPDGSNFTLKIRSTKLEDSAMYFCATSGTGLTEAFFGQGTRLTVV.

The CDR3 loop is CSAGGQSHTEAFF. CDR3 DNA, as far as it was read: TGCAGTGCCGGTGGACAGTCTCACACTGAA. The chain recombines TRBV20-1 with TRBJ1-1; D possibly corresponds to TRBD1 (6 bases). The sequenced fragment ends 3 residues before the CDR3 boundary, so the rest is inferred from the germline J gene. Germline values: CDR1 DFQATT, CDR2 SNEGSKA (reference sequence). Trimming pared 6 bases from V and 3 bases from J, leaving 14 bases between. The CDR3 spans 13 residues.

Notes on this clone: Sequencing ends 3 residues short of the CDR3 end; the germline J gene provides the rest. The rearrangement joins TRBV20-1 to TRBJ2-3; 9 bases fit TRBD2. The CDR3 is 11 amino acids. Germline-derived CDR1 and CDR2 are DFQATT and SNEGSKA (reference sequence). CDR3 in amino acids: CSAFSGSPQYF. The DNA read from the CDR3 is TGCAGTGCTTTTAGCGGGAGTCCG.

The sequenced part of the CDR3 DNA is TGTGCCAGCAGTGCTATAACTAGCGGGAGCTACGAG. Protein: CASSAITSGSYE. The CDR3 in its entirety is CASSAITSGSYEQYF. This chain joins TRBV2 and TRBJ2-7; TRBD2 agrees at 11 bases. The CDR3 extends 3 residues past the end of the read, so its final part is completed from the germline J gene. CDR3 size: 15 residues. CDR1 is SNHLY and CDR2 is FYNNEI in the germline V gene. V lost 4 bases and J lost 3; bases outside the gene matches: 5.

Turning to this clone: The sequenced fragment ends 3 residues before the CDR3 boundary, so the rest is inferred from the germline J gene. The gene calls are TRBV29-1 and TRBJ2-5, with D possibly matching TRBD2 (6 bases). The CDR3 contains 14 residues. Germline loops: CDR1 SQVTM, CDR2 ANQGSEA. V shed 2 bases and J shed 5 bases, with 15 bases lying between them. Partial CDR3 DNA: TGCAGCGTTGAACGGGGGAGTAAGAGTGAGACC. This encodes CSVERGSKSET. The whole CDR3 region reads CSVERGSKSETQYF.

CDR3 DNA (partial): TGTGCCAGCGGGACAGGGTTACCTGGGGCCAACGTC. Its translation is CASGTGLPGANV. The full CDR3 sequence reads CASGTGLPGANVLTF. The chain uses TRBV6-4 and TRBJ2-6, with 9 bases fitting TRBD1. The DNA ends 3 residues before the CDR3 does, and the rest of the CDR3 is filled in from the germline J gene. Trimming took 8 bases from V and 2 from J; bases not matched to a gene: 4. CDR1 is MRHNA and CDR2 is SNTAGT in the germline V gene. The CDR3 runs 15 residues.

Points on this clone: The read comes to an end 3 residues before the CDR3 does, leaving the germline J gene to fill in the end. The genes are TRBV2 and TRBJ2-5; unclear D gene. From germline, CDR1 is SNHLY and CDR2 FYNNEI. This CDR3 contains 10 residues. Between the trimmed V and J ends, which lost 6 bases and 5 bases, there was a span of 4 bases. The CDR3 here is CASSRETQYF. CDR3 DNA, as far as it was read: TGTGCCAGCAGCCGGGAGACC.

A word on this clone: The missing CDR3 end, 3 residues past where the read stops, is filled in from the germline J gene. V usage is TRBV18 and J usage is TRBJ1-1; TRBD1 agrees at 8 bases. Looked up from germline, CDR1 is KGHSH and CDR2 is LQKENI. The CDR3 extends over 14 amino acids. CDR3 protein: CASSPSGGPETAFF. The CDR3 bases that were read are TGTGCCAGCTCACCATCAGGGGGCCCTGAGACA.

As concerns this clone: Read data end 3 residues before the CDR3 end; the end is taken from the germline J gene. The J gene is TRBJ2-7, the V gene TRBV19, with 9 bases aligning to TRBD1. The germline V gene encodes CDR1 LNHDA and CDR2 SQIVND (reference sequence). V trimming: 5 bases; J trimming: 3 bases; junction bases outside the gene matches: 8. CDR3 length: 15 residues. The CDR3 loop reads CASSSTGGANYEQYF. CDR3 DNA, as far as it was read: TGTGCCAGTAGTTCCACAGGGGGCGCGAACTACGAG.